This passage covers 26 T cell receptor beta chains from one sample sequenced in a study of cytomegalovirus exposure and HLA in healthy donors. The study ran its PCR with 60 Vbeta and 13 Jbeta primers. The method was immunoSEQ multiplex PCR; TCRdb's version includes in-frame clones alone and lacks a portion of them. The data include approximately 43,000 clones; the top ten clones carry about 1.8%. The material sequenced was PBMCs. The receptors shown here come from a woman aged 25 to 39 in good health and CMV-seronegative.

The rearrangement links TRBV18 to TRBJ1-5; weak D call: TRBD1 (6 bases). In germline, CDR1 is KGHSH, CDR2 LQKENI. The CDR3 spans 15 residues. V lost 2 bases to trimming and J lost 6 bases, with 14 bases between them. Here the CDR3 reads CASSPVSGVSQPQHF. The CDR3, as DNA: TGTGCCAGCTCACCAGTCTCAGGGGTGAGTCAGCCCCAGCATTTT. Using reference TRBV18 and TRBJ1-5 for the parts outside the CDR3, the full variable domain is NAGVMQNPRHLVRRRGQEARLRCSPMKGHSHVYWYRQLPEEGLKFMVYLQKENIIDESGMPKERFSAEFPKEGPSILRIQQVVRGDSAAYFCASSPVSGVSQPQHFGDGTRLSIL.

This chain joins TRBV5-1 and TRBJ2-4; D may be TRBD2 (5 bases). The CDR3 contains 13 residues. Germline V gives CDR1 SGHRS, CDR2 YFSETQ. V dropped 5 bases and J dropped 8 bases, with 14 bases sitting between them. The CDR3 DNA reads as TGCGCCAGCAGGCCGTTGGGAGCGGACATTCAGTACTTC. Its protein product is CASRPLGADIQYF. The full variable domain, in which reference TRBV5-1 and TRBJ2-4 provide the parts outside the CDR3, is KAGVTQTPRYLIKTRGQQVTLSCSPISGHRSVSWYQQTPGQGLQFLFEYFSETQRNKGNFPGRFSGRQFSNSRSEMNVSTLELGDSALYLCASRPLGADIQYFGAGTRLSVL.

This chain links TRBV4-2 with TRBJ2-3, with D perhaps matching TRBD2 (6 bases). Trimming removed 4 bases at V and 1 base at J, with 15 bases between. Germline V gene lookup returns CDR1 LGHNA and CDR2 YNFKEQ. The CDR3 is 16 residues long. The CDR3 spells CASSLRGSSGTDTQYF. CDR3 DNA: TGTGCCAGCAGCCTCCGGGGCTCTAGCGGCACAGATACGCAGTATTTT.

V gene TRBV2 combines with J gene TRBJ2-4; no firm D call. The CDR3 is 11 residues long. Germline CDR1 SNHLY, CDR2 FYNNEI. Trimming removed 8 bases at V and 4 bases at J, with 6 bases between. In DNA form, the CDR3 reads TGTGCCAGCTCCCTAAAAAACATTCAGTACTTC. Its translation is CASSLKNIQYF.

The chain recombines TRBV4-1 with TRBJ2-5; 8 bases line up with TRBD2. V was clipped by 4 bases and J by 1 base; unmatched bases: 8. The CDR3 has 16 residues. Per the germline V gene, CDR1 is MGHRA and CDR2 is YSYEKL. The CDR3 protein is CASSPSGTSVQETQYF. The CDR3 coding sequence is TGCGCCAGCAGCCCATCCGGGACTAGTGTCCAAGAGACCCAGTACTTC.

This rearrangement joins TRBV5-8 to TRBJ2-3, with TRBD1 matching over 9 bases. J gave up 5 bases and V 4 bases, and 8 bases lay outside the gene matches. The CDR3 length is 15 residues. The germline V gene has CDR1 SGHTS and CDR2 YDEGEE. Here the CDR3 reads CASSPGGQGVDTQYF. CDR3 bases: TGTGCCAGCAGCCCCGGGGGACAGGGTGTAGATACGCAGTATTTT.

V gene TRBV28 combines with J gene TRBJ2-7; 11 bases map to TRBD2. From germline, CDR1 is MDHEN and CDR2 SYDVKM. With V trimmed by 3 bases and J by 4 bases, 2 bases remained unmatched. This CDR3 spans 14 amino acids. The CDR3 nucleotides read TGTGCCAGCAGTTTTACTAGCGGGAGATACGAGCAGTACTTC. Protein sequence: CASSFTSGRYEQYF.

J is TRBJ1-1 and V is TRBV29-1; 9 nucleotides agree with TRBD1. Germline V lookup: CDR1 SQVTM, CDR2 ANQGSEA. V lost 6 bases to trimming and J lost 6 bases; unmatched junction nucleotides: 5. This CDR3 comprises 12 residues. The CDR3 coding sequence is TGCAGCGTCGAGAGACAGGGGGCTGAAGCTTTCTTT. As protein: CSVERQGAEAFF.

A note on this clone: One end of the junction fails to match germline, which may point to a read error. This chain uses TRBV4-2 with TRBJ1-1, with a tentative D call TRBD1 (5 bases). CDR1 and CDR2 from the germline V gene are LGHNA and YNFKEQ. The CDR3 is made up of 15 amino acids. The CDR3 DNA follows: TGTGCCAGCAGACAAGAAGGGGCAGGGCGGACTGAAGCTTTCTTT. Translating it yields CASRQEGAGRTEAFF.

The chain uses TRBV29-1 and TRBJ2-5, with 9 bases that match TRBD1. The V and J ends lost 5 bases and 5 bases, in that order; junction bases with no gene match: 6. CDR3 length: 13 residues. Germline CDR1 and CDR2: SQVTM and ANQGSEA. The CDR3 nucleotides are TGCAGCGTTTGGGACAGGGAGAGCGAGACCCAGTACTTC. Its translation: CSVWDRESETQYF.

J is TRBJ1-1 and V is TRBV25-1; 7 bases align to TRBD1. Germline CDR1 MGHDK, CDR2 SYGVNS. The CDR3 extends over 13 amino acids. Trimming cost V 6 bases and J 6 bases; bases outside gene matches: 7. DNA for the CDR3: TGTGCCAGCAGCCAAGGACAGGACGCTGAAGCTTTCTTT. It specifies CASSQGQDAEAFF.

The chain combines TRBV19 with TRBJ2-5, with 7 bases lining up with TRBD2. In germline, CDR1 is LNHDA, CDR2 SQIVND (reference sequence). V shed 5 bases, J shed 5 bases, and the junction held 8 bases outside the gene matches. The CDR3 covers 14 residues. CDR3: CASSRRTRSETQYF. The CDR3 DNA follows: TGTGCCAGTAGTCGACGGACTAGAAGCGAGACCCAGTACTTC. Full variable domain (rest looked up from reference TRBV19 and TRBJ2-5): DGGITQSPKYLFRKEGQNVTLSCEQNLNHDAMYWYRQDPGQGLRLIYYSQIVNDFQKGDIAEGYSVSREKKESFPLTVTSAQKNPTAFYLCASSRRTRSETQYFGPGTRLLVL.

This chain links TRBV6-6 with TRBJ2-1, with TRBD2 as a possible D gene (5 bases). Germline V gene lookup returns CDR1 MNHNY and CDR2 SVGAGI (reference sequence). This CDR3 region has 14 residues. V gave up 8 bases and J gave up 7 bases, with 18 bases separating them. The CDR3 DNA reads TGTGCCAGCGTATCGGGGTCCCTCCTTAATGAGCAGTTCTTC. This sequence encodes CASVSGSLLNEQFF.

The J gene is TRBJ2-7, the V gene TRBV7-2, with 10 bases identical to TRBD2. The trim removed 1 base at V and 1 base at J, leaving 10 bases unmatched. Germline V lookup: CDR1 SGHTA, CDR2 FQGNSA. The CDR3 runs 18 residues. The CDR3 sequence: CASSLGWGAGGKSYEQYF. The CDR3 coding sequence is TGTGCCAGCAGCTTAGGGTGGGGAGCGGGAGGGAAATCCTACGAGCAGTACTTC.

The chain joins TRBV15 to TRBJ1-1, with D tentatively TRBD1 (6 bases). Germline CDR1 LNHNV, CDR2 YYDKDF (reference sequence). The CDR3 is made up of 15 amino acids. V was cut by 2 bases and J by 1 base, with 11 bases left in between. The CDR3 DNA is TGTGCCACCAGCAGATCCGGGACAACGAACACTGAAGCTTTCTTT. It codes for CATSRSGTTNTEAFF.

The gene calls are TRBV9 and TRBJ1-3; 10 nucleotides align to TRBD1. Trimming cost V 6 bases and J 4 bases; bases outside gene matches: 7. The CDR3 runs to 15 residues. Germline lookup yields CDR1 SGDLS and CDR2 YYNGEE. CDR3 amino acids: CASKAGTGVGNTIYF. CDR3 bases: TGTGCCAGCAAAGCCGGGACAGGGGTCGGAAACACCATATATTTT. Full variable domain (missing parts from reference TRBV9 and TRBJ1-3): DSGVTQTPKHLITATGQRVTLRCSPRSGDLSVYWYQQSLDQGLQFLIQYYNGEERAKGNILERFSAQQFPDLHSELNLSSLELGDSALYFCASKAGTGVGNTIYFGEGSWLTVV.

This sequence joins TRBV5-6 and TRBJ2-7, with 7 bases identical to TRBD1. V was pared by 9 bases and J by 2 bases, with 5 bases of the junction left unmatched. Germline loops: CDR1 SGHDT, CDR2 YYEEEE. CDR3 length: 12 amino acids. CDR3 residues: CAIRDSPYEQYF. The CDR3 coding sequence is TGTGCCATCCGGGACAGTCCCTACGAGCAGTACTTC.

This chain connects TRBV7-9 to TRBJ1-1; 11 nucleotides match TRBD1. The CDR3 has 14 amino acids. V trimming: 5 bases; J trimming: 6 bases; junction bases outside the gene matches: 5. CDR1 and CDR2 (germline): SEHNR, FQNEAQ (reference sequence). CDR3 DNA: TGTGCCAGCAGCGTAAAGGGACAGGGGGCTGAAGCTTTCTTT. Protein: CASSVKGQGAEAFF.

V gene TRBV19 combines with J gene TRBJ2-7; 10 positions match TRBD1. The V gene's germline CDR1 is LNHDA and CDR2 SQIVND (reference sequence). The CDR3 runs 14 residues. V gave up 7 bases and J gave up 2 bases; unmatched junction bases: 5. The CDR3 region is CASTAGQGAYEQYF. The CDR3 nucleotides read TGTGCCAGTACCGCCGGACAGGGGGCCTACGAGCAGTACTTC.

This chain joins TRBV4-1 and TRBJ2-1, with 12 bases fitting TRBD2. Germline values: CDR1 MGHRA, CDR2 YSYEKL. The CDR3 spans 16 residues. V gave up 0 bases and J gave up 7 bases; unmatched junction bases: 4. CDR3 sequence reads: CASSQEGLAGGNEQFF. The CDR3 nucleotides are TGCGCCAGCAGCCAAGAGGGACTAGCGGGCGGGAATGAGCAGTTCTTC.

V is TRBV9 and J is TRBJ2-2; D not certain. Germline V gene data show CDR1 as SGDLS and CDR2 as YYNGEE. V was clipped by 2 bases and J by 2 bases, with 16 bases between them. This CDR3 comprises 17 residues. The CDR3 bases are TGTGCCAGCAGCGTGAGCCCACTCGAAAGCAACACCGGGGAGCTGTTTTTT. Protein sequence: CASSVSPLESNTGELFF.

The V and J genes are TRBV15 and TRBJ2-7; TRBD2 matches at 13 bases. The CDR3 runs to 16 residues. Per germline, CDR1 LNHNV and CDR2 YYDKDF (reference sequence). V shed 1 base and J 5 bases; nucleotides not matched to a gene: 5. The CDR3 region is CATSRARTSGSHEQYF. The CDR3 DNA reads as TGTGCCACCAGCAGAGCTCGGACTAGCGGGAGCCACGAGCAGTACTTC.

CDR3 nucleotides: TGTGCCAGCTCACTCGCGACAGGGTATGGCTACACCTTC. It yields the protein CASSLATGYGYTF. The J gene is TRBJ1-2, the V gene TRBV18; TRBD1 matches at 7 bases. Germline V lookup: CDR1 KGHSH, CDR2 LQKENI. The CDR3 contains 13 residues. V lost 4 bases and J lost 5; bases outside the gene matches: 4.

This chain uses TRBV4-1 with TRBJ2-7; D is unclear. Between the trimmed V and J ends, which lost 1 base and 4 bases, there was a span of 8 bases. This CDR3 region has 13 residues. Germline V gene sequence: CDR1 MGHRA, CDR2 YSYEKL. CDR3 amino acids: CASSQAPQYEQYF. Written as DNA, the CDR3 is TGCGCCAGCAGCCAAGCCCCCCAGTACGAGCAGTACTTC.

V is TRBV9 and J is TRBJ1-2, with D hard to call. Germline V gene data show CDR1 as SGDLS and CDR2 as YYNGEE. The CDR3 sequence is 12 residues long. Trimming shortened V by 2 bases and J by 10 bases, and 12 bases separated the two germline ends. The CDR3 bases are TGTGCCAGCAGCGTGAACGGCGGAGACTACACCTTC. Amino acid sequence: CASSVNGGDYTF.

This chain connects TRBV30 to TRBJ2-7, with TRBD2 as a possible D gene (5 bases). Germline loops: CDR1 GTSNPN, CDR2 SVGIG (reference sequence). Trimming took 0 bases from V and 6 from J, leaving 21 bases between them. There are 16 residues in the CDR3. Written as DNA, the CDR3 is TGTGCCTGGAGTGTACACCGTCTAGGGTCCGCGGGCGAGCAGTACTTC. It translates to CAWSVHRLGSAGEQYF.